This section outlines one TCR beta chain sequence together with its context. The antigen remains undetermined. This specimen belongs to a study of PD-1 blockade in classical Hodgkin lymphoma. Study-level results: According to reports, newly diagnosed patients had lower baseline TCR diversity than healthy donors, and relapsed/refractory patients had lower baseline TCR diversity still.

The time point: newly diagnosed, previously untreated cHL patient sample. TCRdb's copy holds only in-frame clones and misses some; the assay was immunoSEQ multiplex PCR. The table has 17,000 or so clones, around four fifths seen once. This clonotype was sampled from a human donor with classical Hodgkin lymphoma. The sequenced sample was peripheral blood mononuclear cells (PBMCs).

The CDR3 sequence: CASSKARDRGLETQYF. In nucleotides, the CDR3 is TGCGCCAGCAGCAAAGCTCGGGACAGGGGTCTAGAGACCCAGTACTTC. V is TRBV5-1 and J is TRBJ2-5, with 10 bases fitting TRBD1. V shed 4 bases and J 4 bases; nucleotides not matched to a gene: 10. This CDR3 is built from 16 residues. Per germline, CDR1 SGHRS and CDR2 YFSETQ. The variable domain in full, completed from reference TRBV5-1 and TRBJ2-5, reads KAGVTQTPRYLIKTRGQQVTLSCSPISGHRSVSWYQQTPGQGLQFLFEYFSETQRNKGNFPGRFSGRQFSNSRSEMNVSTLELGDSALYLCASSKARDRGLETQYFGPGTRLLVL.